These T cell receptor beta chains were read from a single sample in a study of blood T cell repertoires in COVID-19. Clones were sequenced by immunoSEQ multiplex PCR, and TCRdb holds only the in-frame ones, with some missing. The sample yields roughly 110,000 clones, 84% seen once. The specimen was peripheral blood. The receptors shown here come from a human donor in a cohort sampled during active COVID-19. CDR3s include the opening cysteine and the closing phenylalanine or tryptophan. The order of the fields is V gene, CDR3 protein.

TRBV2,CASRIGQGLNQPQHF
TRBV6-2/TRBV6-3,CASSYTGGKETQYF
TRBV7-2,CASSLTLAGGVEQYF
TRBV5-1,CASSRGRREDGYTF
TRBV11-2,CASSLFQGGKAQREQYF
TRBV14,CASSQSGEYPYNEQFF
TRBV3-1/TRBV3-2,CASSPRTLNTGELFF
TRBV24-1,CATSHLAGASTDTQYF
TRBV19,CASSRFGQGASQPQHF
TRBV7-9,CASSFTSIAGGANTGELFF
TRBV7-2,CASSLTGVTGELFF
TRBV7-2,CASSLDGQVSSYGYTF
TRBV5-8,CASSPTRDYGYTF
TRBV7-6,CASSLVSEGDTQYF
TRBV19,CASSRQFLNQPQHF
TRBV6-2/TRBV6-3,CASSYSGVYNEQFF
TRBV7-2,CATRRFQGNFNEQFF
TRBV30,CAWSPGTSGRARELFF
TRBV5-1,CASRGDTGLNTEAFF
TRBV3-1/TRBV3-2,CATLWGYSYEQYF
TRBV18,CASSPLAGVAKNIQYF
TRBV9,CASSVGLSSYNEQFF
TRBV7-8,CASSYSNQPQHF
TRBV7-8,CASSNPAGTGSVIFF
TRBV6-2/TRBV6-3,CASSGDRDNEKLFF
TRBV10-3,CAISSGTGVQETQYF
TRBV7-8,CASSLQGVHEQFF
TRBV3-1/TRBV3-2,CASSQWTGGIGELFF
TRBV7-9,CASSFSGVAETQYF
TRBV5-3,CARSLANSGRMNTGELFF
TRBV6-2/TRBV6-3,CASSYSERLHF
TRBV7-2,CASSSGVLETQYF
TRBV2,CASGAQGNTEAFF
TRBV4-3,CASSQGGTSPDTQYF
TRBV14,CASSQGVWETQYF
TRBV1,CTSSLHRVNTEAFF
TRBV11-2,CASSQGVGSGNTIYF
TRBV19,CASSAGQGQPQHF
TRBV7-3,CASSAAGIKNEQFF
TRBV28,CASRGTGTYEQYF
TRBV10-2,CASSEFYEQFF
TRBV9,CASSVAGQGNYGYTF
TRBV7-3,CASSPRLAGTYNEQFF
TRBV6-5,CASSLQILSDTQYF
TRBV10-3,CAISVGLQETQYF
TRBV28,CASSSGNYGYTF
TRBV7-2,CASSLETLGWQFF
TRBV28,CASSTGTADYGYTF
TRBV7-8,CASSLGQYGANVLTF
TRBV12-5,CASGLVQGGQPQHF
TRBV12-3/TRBV12-4,CASSFDYTGELFF
TRBV7-3,CASSLMANTEAFF
TRBV6-6,CASRRHRVGGVYGYTF
TRBV6-2/TRBV6-3,CASSRQGPLTDTQYF
TRBV18,CASRTGVQNTGELFF